The 12 T cell receptor beta chains reported below all come from one sample, sequenced in a study of shared clonotypes between healthy human individuals. Only in-frame clones appear in the TCRdb table, and some are missing; sequencing was by immunoSEQ multiplex PCR. The sample has some 360,000 clones, around 79% seen once; the top ten hold under 11%. The sample comprised memory CD4+ T cells sorted from blood. Subset specified: CD45RA-negative fraction. All receptors derive from a man under 40 in good health.

A single count supports this clone. This rearrangement joins TRBV5-5 to TRBJ1-2; 10 nucleotides line up with TRBD1. CDR1 and CDR2 from the germline V gene are SGHKS and YYEKEE (reference sequence). There are 18 residues in the CDR3. V shed 0 bases and J 3 bases; nucleotides not matched to a gene: 11. CDR3 amino acids: CASSLGDPGTGAHYGYTF. Here the CDR3 DNA reads TGTGCCAGCAGCTTGGGGGACCCCGGGACAGGGGCGCACTATGGCTACACCTTC.

The chain uses TRBV18 and TRBJ1-5; TRBD1 matches at 7 bases. V was clipped by 6 bases and J by 5 bases; unmatched bases: 13. The germline V gene has CDR1 KGHSH and CDR2 LQKENI. The CDR3 consists of 16 residues. This CDR3 reads CASSPGTAALDQPQHF. For the CDR3, the DNA is TGTGCCAGCTCGCCCGGGACAGCCGCCTTGGATCAGCCCCAGCATTTT.

The sample holds a few counts of this clone. J is TRBJ1-5 and V is TRBV6-1; TRBD1 matches 12 bases. Per the germline V gene, CDR1 is MNHNS and CDR2 is SASEGT. Trimming cost V 4 bases and J 5 bases; bases outside gene matches: 9. This CDR3 is 17 amino acids long. CDR3 loop: CASSVGTGGRIDQPQHF. CDR3 DNA sequence: TGTGCCAGCAGTGTTGGGACAGGGGGCCGAATCGATCAGCCCCAGCATTTT.

The chain is built from TRBV29-1 and TRBJ2-7; weak D call: TRBD2 (6 bases). V was cut by 5 bases and J by 1 base, with 12 bases left in between. CDR3 length: 13 amino acids. CDR1 and CDR2 from the germline V gene are SQVTM and ANQGSEA. In DNA form, the CDR3 reads TGCAGCGTTAGGAGGGGAGCATCCTACGAGCAGTACTTC. Protein product: CSVRRGASYEQYF.

This chain joins TRBV14 and TRBJ2-3; 13 bases map to TRBD2. Losses at the gene ends were 6 bases for V and 0 bases for J; bases not matched to a gene: 9. This CDR3 region has 18 residues. CDR1 is SGHDN and CDR2 is FVKESK in the germline V gene. CDR3 bases: TGTGCCAGCAGTCTCATAGGGACTAGCGGGACTAGCACAGATACGCAGTATTTT. Its translation is CASSLIGTSGTSTDTQYF.

The chain carries TRBV5-4 and TRBJ1-4, with D unclear. V was clipped by 1 base and J by 4 bases, with 11 bases between them. The CDR3 has 15 amino acids. Per germline, CDR1 SGHNT and CDR2 YYREEE (reference sequence). CDR3 in amino acids: CASSLSGSLNEKLFF. CDR3 coding DNA: TGTGCCAGCAGCTTGTCAGGATCGCTTAATGAAAAACTGTTTTTT.

This chain links TRBV5-1 with TRBJ2-1, with D possibly called TRBD1 or TRBD2 (5 bases each). Trimming removed 7 bases from V and 0 bases from J, with 17 bases in between. The CDR3 has 16 amino acids. Germline CDR1 is SGHRS and CDR2 is YFSETQ. The CDR3 loop is CASRPSGTSSYNEQFF. The DNA of the CDR3 is TGCGCCAGCCGACCTTCCGGGACGAGCTCCTACAATGAGCAGTTCTTC.

This clone was detected a few times. V usage is TRBV10-3 and J usage is TRBJ2-7, with 13 bases aligning to TRBD2. Germline CDR1 is ENHRY and CDR2 is SYGVKD. CDR3 length: 14 residues. The ends lost 11 bases at V and 3 bases at J; junction bases unmatched: 7. The CDR3 nucleotides read TGTGCCGTCAAACGGACTAGCGGGAGCTACGAGCAGTACTTC. Translation: CAVKRTSGSYEQYF.

The V and J genes are TRBV11-2 and TRBJ2-5, with unresolved D. CDR1 SGHAT and CDR2 FQNNGV come from the germline V gene. V lost 1 base to trimming and J lost 7 bases, with 13 bases between them. This CDR3 is 14 amino acids long. The CDR3 DNA sequence: TGTGCCAGCAGCTTAGCTTCTGCGGCGGTGACCCAGTACTTC. It codes for CASSLASAAVTQYF.

This clone appeared a single time. The CDR3 here is CASSVALGLYNEQFF. DNA for the CDR3: TGTGCCAGCAGCGTAGCTCTCGGCTTATACAATGAGCAGTTCTTC. The rearrangement uses TRBV9 and TRBJ2-1; no definite D call. V was cut by 0 bases and J by 4 bases, with 11 bases left in between. Germline CDR1 and CDR2: SGDLS and YYNGEE. This CDR3 has 15 residues. The full variable domain, in which reference TRBV9 and TRBJ2-1 provide the parts outside the CDR3, is DSGVTQTPKHLITATGQRVTLRCSPRSGDLSVYWYQQSLDQGLQFLIQYYNGEERAKGNILERFSAQQFPDLHSELNLSSLELGDSALYFCASSVALGLYNEQFFGPGTRLTVL.

This clone was picked up a small number of times. The chain couples TRBV7-2 to TRBJ2-7, with D hard to call. V was shortened by 5 bases and J by 0 bases, with 2 bases between the two germline ends. Germline CDR1 SGHTA, CDR2 FQGNSA. The CDR3 runs to 11 residues. The CDR3 DNA follows: TGTGCCAGCAGCCGCTCCTACGAGCAGTACTTC. Amino acids: CASSRSYEQYF.

This clone was seen more than once but under ten times. The chain joins TRBV18 to TRBJ2-1; 11 nucleotides line up with TRBD2. V lost 3 bases, J lost 0 bases, and 19 bases stayed unmatched. CDR3 length: 22 amino acids. Germline-derived CDR1 and CDR2 are KGHSH and LQKENI. In DNA, the CDR3 is TGTGCCAGCTCACCGACCACTCTTAGCGGGAGGGCCAGGGGAGGCTCCTACAATGAGCAGTTCTTC. Protein: CASSPTTLSGRARGGSYNEQFF. Variable domain in full (rest from reference TRBV18 and TRBJ2-1): NAGVMQNPRHLVRRRGQEARLRCSPMKGHSHVYWYRQLPEEGLKFMVYLQKENIIDESGMPKERFSAEFPKEGPSILRIQQVVRGDSAAYFCASSPTTLSGRARGGSYNEQFFGPGTRLTVL.